The 14 T cell receptor beta chains below were found in one sample sequenced in a study of graft-versus-host responses after intestinal transplantation. Assay used: immunoSEQ multiplex PCR; TCRdb lists only in-frame clones, some missing. The sample has tens of thousands of clones, approximately 90% seen once; the top ten hold 0.55% to 0.8%. Material: PBMCs, obtained 98 days after intestinal transplantation. The source of these receptors is a human patient who received an intestinal transplant, so some T cells may come from the graft donor.

V is TRBV7-9 and J is TRBJ2-2; unclear D gene. Trimming took off 4 bases at V and 6 bases at J, with 6 bases between the two ends. The germline V gene encodes CDR1 SEHNR and CDR2 FQNEAQ (reference sequence). The CDR3 covers 12 residues. The CDR3 protein is CASSSLAGELFF. CDR3 coding DNA: TGTGCCAGCAGCTCCCTAGCCGGGGAGCTGTTTTTT.

The chain combines TRBV5-4 with TRBJ1-2; TRBD1 aligns across 8 bases. V was pared by 0 bases and J by 4 bases, with 5 bases of the junction left unmatched. CDR1 and CDR2 from the germline V gene are SGHNT and YYREEE (reference sequence). The CDR3 is 15 amino acids. The CDR3 DNA follows: TGTGCCAGCAGCTTGGCCGAGACAGGGGTCTATGGCTACACCTTC. It specifies CASSLAETGVYGYTF.

V usage is TRBV19 and J usage is TRBJ2-1; the D gene is possibly TRBD2 (6 bases). Trimming removed 4 bases from V and 9 bases from J, with 19 bases in between. The CDR3 sequence is 15 residues long. Germline CDR1 is LNHDA and CDR2 is SQIVND (reference sequence). The CDR3 is CASSSSGDWYTEQFF. In DNA form, the CDR3 reads TGTGCCAGTAGTAGTTCGGGGGATTGGTATACTGAGCAGTTCTTC. The entire variable domain, with the rest obtained from reference TRBV19 and TRBJ2-1, is as follows: DGGITQSPKYLFRKEGQNVTLSCEQNLNHDAMYWYRQDPGQGLRLIYYSQIVNDFQKGDIAEGYSVSREKKESFPLTVTSAQKNPTAFYLCASSSSGDWYTEQFFGPGTRLTVL.

The chain has TRBV2 and TRBJ2-5, with D perhaps TRBD1 or TRBD2 (5 bases each). V dropped 6 bases and J dropped 5 bases, with 13 bases sitting between them. Germline CDR1 is SNHLY and CDR2 is FYNNEI. The CDR3 totals 13 residues. The CDR3 spells CASRSRDLETQYF. The CDR3 DNA is TGTGCCAGCAGATCCCGGGACCTGGAGACCCAGTACTTC.

The chain combines TRBV28 with TRBJ2-1; D remains unclear. Per germline, CDR1 MDHEN and CDR2 SYDVKM. The CDR3 sequence is 14 residues long. The V end lost 2 bases, the J end lost 2 bases, and 7 bases lay between the germline ends. The DNA of the CDR3 is TGTGCCAGCAGTTTAATAGGGACCTACAATGAGCAGTTCTTC. Protein: CASSLIGTYNEQFF.

This clone was recorded once. The chain joins TRBV29-1 to TRBJ2-2; TRBD1 might be the D (7 bases). The CDR3 consists of 15 residues. Per the germline V gene, CDR1 is SQVTM and CDR2 is ANQGSEA. V dropped 4 bases and J dropped 7 bases, with 19 bases sitting between them. The CDR3 bases are TGCAGCGTTGGAAAAAGACAGGGCGGGGTCGGGGAGCTGTTTTTT. Amino acids: CSVGKRQGGVGELFF.

The J gene is TRBJ2-5, the V gene TRBV19; TRBD2 agrees at 8 bases. After removal of 2 bases from V and 0 bases from J, the junction contained 8 bases not matched to a gene. This CDR3 contains 17 residues. From germline, CDR1 is LNHDA and CDR2 SQIVND (reference sequence). CDR3 bases: TGTGCCAGTAGTATACAGCGGGGGTCCCAGTACCAAGAGACCCAGTACTTC. This sequence encodes CASSIQRGSQYQETQYF.

The chain recombines TRBV6-6 with TRBJ1-2, with unresolved D. Germline lookup yields CDR1 MNHNY and CDR2 SVGAGI (reference sequence). Trimming took 8 bases from V and 8 from J, leaving 15 bases between them. The CDR3 length is 12 residues. The CDR3 protein is CASAEGPGGYTF. Written as DNA, the CDR3 is TGTGCCAGCGCCGAAGGGCCCGGCGGCTACACCTTC.

This chain connects TRBV20-1 to TRBJ1-2; D might be TRBD1 (5 bases). The ends were cut back, 3 bases at V and 3 bases at J, with 5 bases in the middle. The germline V gene encodes CDR1 DFQATT and CDR2 SNEGSKA (reference sequence). There are 11 residues in the CDR3. The CDR3 loop is CSARTDYGYTF. The CDR3, as DNA: TGCAGTGCTAGGACAGACTATGGCTACACCTTC.

The chain combines TRBV4-2 with TRBJ2-3; D gene ambiguous. The CDR3 covers 14 residues. V gave up 0 bases and J gave up 6 bases, with 10 bases separating them. Germline CDR1 LGHNA, CDR2 YNFKEQ. The CDR3 DNA reads TGTGCCAGCAGCCAAGATCCGCAAACGGATACGCAGTATTTT. This sequence encodes CASSQDPQTDTQYF.

This sequence joins TRBV30 and TRBJ2-1; no reliable D call. The CDR3 loop spans 14 amino acids. Trimming shortened V by 4 bases and J by 0 bases, and 10 bases separated the two germline ends. Germline V gene data show CDR1 as GTSNPN and CDR2 as SVGIG (reference sequence). The CDR3 sequence is CAWIDRSSYNEQFF. In DNA form, the CDR3 reads TGTGCCTGGATAGACCGGAGCTCCTACAATGAGCAGTTCTTC.

The V call is TRBV6-1, the J call TRBJ2-7; D is possibly TRBD1 (5 bases). The CDR3 has 14 residues. The ends were cut back, 5 bases at V and 0 bases at J, with 11 bases in the middle. The germline V gene has CDR1 MNHNS and CDR2 SASEGT. Here the CDR3 DNA reads TGTGCCAGCAGTTATCCAGGGCACTCCTACGAGCAGTACTTC. Amino acids: CASSYPGHSYEQYF.

In its sample, this clone was seen once. This sequence joins TRBV10-1 and TRBJ2-1; perhaps TRBD2 as D (5 bases). The CDR3 loop spans 17 amino acids. Germline-derived CDR1 and CDR2 are WNHNN and SYGVQD (reference sequence). Trimming removed 8 bases from V and 0 bases from J, with 20 bases in between. CDR3 in DNA: TGCGCCAGCGGGCGAGCTCGGGAATATTGCTCCTACAATGAGCAGTTCTTC. It codes for CASGRAREYCSYNEQFF.

The J gene is TRBJ1-4, the V gene TRBV9; D unresolved. The CDR3 loop spans 16 amino acids. The V gene's germline CDR1 is SGDLS and CDR2 YYNGEE. Between the trimmed V and J ends, which lost 0 bases and 4 bases, there was a span of 13 bases. The CDR3 bases are TGTGCCAGCAGCGTAGACCCTTCTCGGGGTAATGAAAAACTGTTTTTT. It specifies CASSVDPSRGNEKLFF.